This T cell receptor beta chain derives from a study of blood T cell repertoires in COVID-19. Whole-study context: There were acute and convalescent COVID-19 samples, and they came from the United States, Italy and Spain.

Study processing details: Cell counts per sample came from amplifying reference gene primers. Clones were sequenced by immunoSEQ multiplex PCR, and TCRdb holds only the in-frame ones, with some missing. The D gene and trimming were derived from the DNA, and the V and J assignments and clone size from that table. The table includes 210,000 or so clones, 83% detected once. The J segment lost 3 bases and the V segment lost 7 bases, leaving 7 bases of the junction unmatched. The CDR3 has 14 amino acids. From germline, CDR1 is MNHEY and CDR2 SVGAGI. The clonotype originates from a man aged 50 or older with active or convalescent COVID-19. Sequencing was performed on peripheral blood. V usage is TRBV6-5 and J usage is TRBJ1-1, with 8 bases matching TRBD1. The CDR3 sequence: CASTFGQGDTEAFF. For the CDR3, the DNA is TGTGCCAGCACCTTCGGACAGGGAGACACTGAAGCTTTCTTT.